The present TCR beta chain was sequenced within a study of T cells after yellow fever vaccination. This clonotype was seen a handful of times. TCRdb ran MiXCR on the 5' RACE reads and lists one entry per CDR3 protein. Of more than 300,000 distinct CDR3 sequences listed, over 8.5% are singletons. The CDR3 loop spans 15 amino acids. CDR1 is SGHRS, CDR2 YFSETQ, per germline. V gave up 4 bases and J gave up 4 bases; unmatched junction bases: 5. V gene TRBV5-1 combines with J gene TRBJ2-7, with 13 bases lining up with TRBD2. Sequences were derived from CD4+ T cells sorted from PBMCs, sampled 45 days after the yellow fever booster vaccination. This clonotype originated in a man between 18 and 35 years old who received the YFV17D yellow fever vaccine. CDR3 sequence: CASSRLAGGVYEQYF. As DNA, the CDR3 is TGCGCCAGCAGCCGACTAGCGGGGGGAGTGTACGAGCAGTACTTC. Drawing the rest from reference TRBV5-1 and TRBJ2-7, the complete variable domain is KAGVTQTPRYLIKTRGQQVTLSCSPISGHRSVSWYQQTPGQGLQFLFEYFSETQRNKGNFPGRFSGRQFSNSRSEMNVSTLELGDSALYLCASSRLAGGVYEQYFGPGTRLTVT.